The rows below give T cell receptor beta chains drawn from one sample of a study of beta chain features in type 1 diabetes. Produced via immunoSEQ multiplex PCR; TCRdb's table is partial and in-frame only. This table holds 250,000 to 400,000 clones, 12% to 15% found once. Sequencing used central memory CD4+ T cells from blood. The receptor source for this set is a man under 40 in good health. Each CDR3 is given with its conserved first and last residue. A D gene is named only where the DNA matches it firmly. Only part of the rows carry a size: once, few, many, or a class if the clone is expanded.

clone_size	j_call	v_call	d_call	cdr3_aa	cdr3_nt
.	TRBJ2-3	TRBV2	.	CASTGEPTDTQYF	TGTGCCAGCACTGGGGAACCCACAGATACGCAGTATTTT
.	TRBJ1-1	TRBV19	.	CASSISGMNTEAFF	TGTGCCAGTAGTATAAGCGGGATGAACACTGAAGCTTTCTTT
.	TRBJ2-7	TRBV7-8	TRBD2	CASSFGASGTYEQYF	TGTGCCAGCAGCTTCGGGGCTAGCGGGACCTACGAGCAGTACTTC
few	TRBJ2-5	TRBV13	.	CASSLIAVQETQYF	TGTGCCAGCAGCTTAATAGCGGTACAAGAGACCCAGTACTTC
few	TRBJ1-2	TRBV5-1	.	CASSLADRNYGYTF	TGCGCCAGCAGCTTGGCCGACAGGAACTATGGCTACACCTTC
.	TRBJ2-4	TRBV9	.	CASSPPGGANIQYF	TGTGCCAGCAGCCCCCCAGGGGGGGCAAACATTCAGTACTTC
few	TRBJ2-7	TRBV14	.	CASSRHSGGGEQYF	TGTGCCAGCAGCCGACACTCAGGGGGAGGCGAGCAGTACTTC
.	TRBJ2-3	TRBV11-1	.	CASSWVGDTQYF	TGTGCCAGCAGCTGGGTCGGGGATACGCAGTATTTT
.	TRBJ2-5	TRBV7-9	TRBD2	CASSLREGETQYF	TGTGCCAGCAGCCTCAGGGAGGGAGAGACCCAGTACTTC
.	TRBJ1-4	TRBV4-3	.	CASSQDRNGFEKLFF	TGCGCCAGCAGCCAAGATAGGAACGGATTTGAAAAACTGTTTTTT
few	TRBJ2-3	TRBV28	.	CASSLPVSNTQYF	TGTGCCAGCAGTTTACCCGTCTCCAATACGCAGTATTTT
few	TRBJ1-4	TRBV7-2	TRBD1	CASSTRDSNEKLFF	TGTGCCAGCAGCACCAGGGACAGCAATGAAAAACTGTTTTTT
.	TRBJ1-2	TRBV5-6	.	CASSLNRADGYTF	TGTGCCAGCAGCTTAAACAGGGCGGATGGCTACACCTTC
.	TRBJ2-1	TRBV5-1	.	CASYYTSSYNEQFF	TGCGCCAGCTACTACACGAGCTCCTACAATGAGCAGTTCTTC
.	TRBJ2-1	TRBV10-3	TRBD2	CAISESAGERYNEQFF	TGTGCCATCAGTGAATCTGCGGGGGAGAGGTACAATGAGCAGTTCTTC
many	TRBJ1-2	TRBV19	.	CASSVSLALGYTF	TGTGCCAGTAGTGTATCTTTGGCCTTAGGCTACACCTTC